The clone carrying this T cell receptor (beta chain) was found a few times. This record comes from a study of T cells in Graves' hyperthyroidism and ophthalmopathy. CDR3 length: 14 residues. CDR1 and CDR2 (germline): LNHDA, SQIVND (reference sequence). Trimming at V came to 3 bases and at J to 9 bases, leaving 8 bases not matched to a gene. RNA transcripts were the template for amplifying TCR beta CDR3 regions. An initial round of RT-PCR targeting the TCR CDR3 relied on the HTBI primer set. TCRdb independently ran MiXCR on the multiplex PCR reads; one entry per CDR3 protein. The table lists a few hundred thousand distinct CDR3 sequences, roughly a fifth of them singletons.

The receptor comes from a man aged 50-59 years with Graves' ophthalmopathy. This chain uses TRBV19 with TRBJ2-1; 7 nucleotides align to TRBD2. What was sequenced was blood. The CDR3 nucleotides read TGTGCCAGTAGTATGGGCGGGAGACTGGGTGAGCAGTTCTTC. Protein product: CASSMGGRLGEQFF.